Below, one T cell receptor beta chain is given with its context. Its antigen is not identified. Profiled with immunoSEQ multiplex PCR; TCRdb holds only in-frame clones, not every one. The table records 140,000 to 150,000 clones, 88% of them present only once. The data stem from a study of T cell responses to AZD1222 COVID-19 vaccine. Whole-study results and caveats: Repertoires were collected only later (after the peak T cell response had occurred).

Between the trimmed V and J ends, which lost 6 bases and 3 bases, there was a span of 14 bases. CDR3 length: 14 amino acids. From germline, CDR1 is MDHEN and CDR2 SYDVKM. Material: peripheral blood, obtained 28 days after the second dose of the MenACWY control vaccine. This sequence joins TRBV28 and TRBJ1-1; no definite D call. This receptor was taken from an adult who received the MenACWY meningococcal vaccine as a control. The CDR3 sequence is CASRPTNSHTEAFF. In DNA form, the CDR3 reads TGTGCCAGCAGGCCCACCAACTCTCACACTGAAGCTTTCTTT.